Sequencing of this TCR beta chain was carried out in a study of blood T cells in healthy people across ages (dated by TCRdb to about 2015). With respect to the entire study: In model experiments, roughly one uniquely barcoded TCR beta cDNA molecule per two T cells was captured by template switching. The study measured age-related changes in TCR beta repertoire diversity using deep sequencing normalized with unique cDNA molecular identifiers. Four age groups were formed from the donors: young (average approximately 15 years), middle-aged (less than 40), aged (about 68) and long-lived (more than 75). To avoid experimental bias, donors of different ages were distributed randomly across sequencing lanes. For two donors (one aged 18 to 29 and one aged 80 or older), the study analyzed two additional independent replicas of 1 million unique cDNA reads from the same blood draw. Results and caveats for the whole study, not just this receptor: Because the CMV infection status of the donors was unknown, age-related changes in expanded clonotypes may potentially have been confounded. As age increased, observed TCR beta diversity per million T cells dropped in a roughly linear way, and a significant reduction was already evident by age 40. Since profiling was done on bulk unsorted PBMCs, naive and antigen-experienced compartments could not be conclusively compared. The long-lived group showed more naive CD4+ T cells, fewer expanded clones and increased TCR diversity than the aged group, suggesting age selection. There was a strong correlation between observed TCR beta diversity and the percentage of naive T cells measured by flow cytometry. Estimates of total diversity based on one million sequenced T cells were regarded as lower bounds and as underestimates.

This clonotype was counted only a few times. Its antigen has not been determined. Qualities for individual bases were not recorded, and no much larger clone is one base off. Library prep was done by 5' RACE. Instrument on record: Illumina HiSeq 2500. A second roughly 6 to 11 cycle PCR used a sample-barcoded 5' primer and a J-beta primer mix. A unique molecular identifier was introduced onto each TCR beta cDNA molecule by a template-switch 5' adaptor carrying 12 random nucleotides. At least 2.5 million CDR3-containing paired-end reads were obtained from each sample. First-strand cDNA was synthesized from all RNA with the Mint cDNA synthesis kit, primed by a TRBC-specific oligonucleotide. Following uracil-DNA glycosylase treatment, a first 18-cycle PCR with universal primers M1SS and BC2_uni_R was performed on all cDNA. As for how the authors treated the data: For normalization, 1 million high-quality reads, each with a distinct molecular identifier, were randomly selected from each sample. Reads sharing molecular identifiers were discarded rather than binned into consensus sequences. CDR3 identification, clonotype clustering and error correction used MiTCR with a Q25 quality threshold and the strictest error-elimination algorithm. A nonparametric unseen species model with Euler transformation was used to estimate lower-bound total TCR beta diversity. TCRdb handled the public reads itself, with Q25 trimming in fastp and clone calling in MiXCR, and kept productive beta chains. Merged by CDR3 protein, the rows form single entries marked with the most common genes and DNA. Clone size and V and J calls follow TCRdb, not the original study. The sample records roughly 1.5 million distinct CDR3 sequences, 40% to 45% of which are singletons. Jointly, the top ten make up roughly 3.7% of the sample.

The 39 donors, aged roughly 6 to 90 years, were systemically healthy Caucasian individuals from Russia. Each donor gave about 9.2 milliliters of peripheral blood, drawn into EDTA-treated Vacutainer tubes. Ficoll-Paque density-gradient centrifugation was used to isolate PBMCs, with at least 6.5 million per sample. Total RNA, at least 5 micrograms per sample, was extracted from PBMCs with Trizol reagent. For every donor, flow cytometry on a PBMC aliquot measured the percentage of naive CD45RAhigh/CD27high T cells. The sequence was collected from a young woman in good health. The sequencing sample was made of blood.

The CDR3 has the sequence CASTRETVYEQYF. The DNA sequence reads TGTGCCAGCACCCGGGAAACAGTCTACGAGCAGTACTTC. The sequence joins TRBV2 to TRBJ2-7; a tentative D call is TRBD2 (5 bases match). Trimming at the junction amounts to 7 bases on V and 3 bases on J, and the germline ends lie 13 bases apart. CDR1 and CDR2 were assigned from the germline V gene as SNHLY and FYNNEI. From the cysteine through the phenylalanine, the CDR3 covers 13 amino acids. The CDR3 DNA has 39 bases and is translated from base 1.